The TCR beta chain under discussion was sequenced for a study of blood T cell repertoires in COVID-19. Study overall: Samples taken during acute and convalescent COVID-19 were collected in the United States, Italy and Spain. Sources were T cells, B-cell-depleted T cells, or PBMCs; the material itself was cDNA or gDNA.

Some clones are missing from TCRdb's copy, which holds only in-frame ones; the method was immunoSEQ multiplex PCR. The sample carries 380,000 or so clones, approximately 90% recorded once. The length of the CDR3 is 18 residues. CDR1 and CDR2 from the germline V gene are LGHDT and YNNKEL (reference sequence). Trimming took off 6 bases at V and 3 bases at J, with 27 bases between the two ends. V usage is TRBV3-1 (or the pseudogene TRBV3-2) and J usage is TRBJ2-7; tentatively, D is TRBD2 (6 bases). The clonotype was recovered from a woman in her thirties with acute COVID-19. Source material: PBMCs or T cells enriched from blood (not recorded which). CDR3 DNA sequence: TGTGCCAGCAGTCAAACAAAAGATTCGGGACTCAAACTCTACGAGCAGTACTTC. Translating it yields CASSQTKDSGLKLYEQYF.